The 15 T cell receptor beta chains in this list originate from one sample, sequenced in a study of T cell changes during pregnancy in multiple sclerosis. Only in-frame clones appear in the TCRdb table, and some are missing; sequencing was by immunoSEQ multiplex PCR. The sample lists 35,000 to 45,000 clones; 80% to 95% were seen once. The material was CD4+ T cells from peripheral blood mononuclear cells, obtained after pregnancy. All receptors come from a female donor in good health, enrolled as a control in a pregnancy study.

In its sample, this clone was seen a few times. The J gene is TRBJ1-2, the V gene TRBV6-1; 7 nucleotides match TRBD1. The CDR3 runs to 14 residues. With V trimmed by 6 bases and J by 0 bases, 4 bases remained unmatched. In germline, CDR1 is MNHNS, CDR2 SASEGT. The CDR3 DNA reads TGTGCCAGCAGCCGGGACAGTCCTAACTATGGCTACACCTTC. Its protein is CASSRDSPNYGYTF.

The count of this clone is one. The chain is built from TRBV5-1 and TRBJ2-7; 7 nucleotides match TRBD1. Germline V gene lookup returns CDR1 SGHRS and CDR2 YFSETQ. J lost 0 bases, V lost 3 bases, and 6 bases had no gene match. The CDR3 is made up of 15 amino acids. CDR3 sequence (DNA): TGCGCCAGCAGCTACGGGACAGCGACCTCCTACGAGCAGTACTTC. This encodes CASSYGTATSYEQYF.

V is TRBV7-2 and J is TRBJ2-1, with a weak D call TRBD2 (6 bases). The V and J ends lost 1 base and 3 bases respectively, with 13 bases between them. The germline CDR1 and CDR2 sequences are SGHTA and FQGNSA. CDR3 size: 16 residues. The CDR3 region is CASSLVGGAVYNEQFF. The CDR3 bases are TGTGCCAGCAGCTTAGTTGGCGGGGCGGTCTACAATGAGCAGTTCTTC.

The DNA of the CDR3 is TGTGCCAGCAGCCCCTTTAGAGACAATGAGCAGTTCTTC. This translates into CASSPFRDNEQFF. J is TRBJ2-1 and V is TRBV11-3; D ambiguous. CDR3 length: 13 residues. V was clipped by 5 bases and J by 5 bases, with 10 bases between them. CDR1 and CDR2 from the germline V gene are SGHNT and YENEEA.

This clone was detected only a few times. V gene TRBV20-1 combines with J gene TRBJ1-1, with D hard to call. Deletions cut 2 bases from V and 8 bases from J, with 9 bases between. Germline CDR1 reads DFQATT; CDR2 reads SNEGSKA (reference sequence). CDR3 length: 11 residues. The CDR3 spells CSARPSTEAFF. The CDR3 nucleotides are TGCAGTGCTAGACCGAGCACGGAAGCTTTCTTT.

The chain uses TRBV9 and TRBJ2-1; 7 nucleotides match TRBD2. CDR3 size: 12 residues. V trimming: 0 bases; J trimming: 11 bases; junction bases outside the gene matches: 2. Germline assignment: CDR1 SGDLS and CDR2 YYNGEE. Here the CDR3 DNA reads TGTGCCAGCAGCGTAGAGGGGACTAAGCAGTTCTTC. It encodes CASSVEGTKQFF.

This clone was counted a few times. The chain uses TRBV20-1 and TRBJ1-1; D gene uncertain. This CDR3 spans 8 amino acids. CDR1 DFQATT and CDR2 SNEGSKA come from the germline V gene (reference sequence). Trimming shortened V by 6 bases and J by 11 bases, and 7 bases separated the two germline ends. CDR3 nucleotide sequence: TGCAGTGCGGGAGGTGCTTTCTTT. Its protein is CSAGGAFF.

The genes are TRBV21-1 and TRBJ1-6; TRBD1 is the table's D call and was not checked against the DNA. TRBV21-1 is described as a pseudogene. The CDR3 totals 16 residues. The CDR3 reads CASSPKDSPYNSPLHF. DNA of the CDR3: TGTGCCAGCAGCCCCAAAGACAGCCCCTATAATTCACCCCTCCACTTT.

The J gene is TRBJ1-6, the V gene TRBV5-1, with TRBD1 as a possible D gene (5 bases). The CDR3 is made up of 13 amino acids. CDR1 is SGHRS, CDR2 YFSETQ, per germline. The V gene lost 3 bases and the J gene lost 7 bases, with 8 bases spanning the gap. CDR3 nucleotides: TGCGCCAGCAGCTCAGGGTTAAATTCACCCCTCCACTTT. Its protein is CASSSGLNSPLHF. Full variable domain (outside the CDR3, taken from reference TRBV5-1 and TRBJ1-6): KAGVTQTPRYLIKTRGQQVTLSCSPISGHRSVSWYQQTPGQGLQFLFEYFSETQRNKGNFPGRFSGRQFSNSRSEMNVSTLELGDSALYLCASSSGLNSPLHFGNGTRLTVT.

The gene calls are TRBV7-2 and TRBJ2-2, with TRBD2 identical over 7 bases. Germline-derived CDR1 and CDR2 are SGHTA and FQGNSA. CDR3 length: 15 amino acids. V lost 3 bases to trimming and J lost 3 bases; unmatched junction nucleotides: 4. The CDR3 nucleotides read TGTGCCAGCAGCTTCCTTAGCGGGTACACCGGGGAGCTGTTTTTT. Its protein is CASSFLSGYTGELFF.

The V call is TRBV6-1, the J call TRBJ1-2; D not certain. The germline V gene has CDR1 MNHNS and CDR2 SASEGT. V shed 1 base and J shed 2 bases, with 8 bases lying between them. This CDR3 is built from 14 residues. CDR3 nucleotides: TGTGCCAGCAGTGAAGTCGGCGGGAACTATGGCTACACCTTC. Its protein is CASSEVGGNYGYTF.

CDR3 DNA sequence: TGTGCCAGCAGCTCTTGGCTAGCGGGGGGGCCAGATACGCAGTATTTT. It encodes CASSSWLAGGPDTQYF. This sequence joins TRBV11-2 and TRBJ2-3; 12 bases align to TRBD2. Germline V lookup: CDR1 SGHAT, CDR2 FQNNGV. The CDR3 consists of 16 residues. V trimming: 4 bases; J trimming: 4 bases; junction bases outside the gene matches: 6.

The rearrangement joins TRBV4-1 to TRBJ1-2, with TRBD1 as a possible D gene (5 bases). V was cut by 4 bases and J by 4 bases, with 16 bases left in between. Germline V lookup: CDR1 MGHRA, CDR2 YSYEKL. CDR3 size: 15 residues. The CDR3 here is CASSPRGGIGYGYTF. The CDR3 DNA reads as TGCGCCAGCAGCCCTCGGGGGGGAATTGGCTATGGCTACACCTTC.

The rearrangement uses TRBV1 and TRBJ2-2; the table's D call, TRBD2, has no DNA check behind it. TRBV1 is a known pseudogene. This CDR3 has 17 amino acids. As DNA, the CDR3 is TGCACCAGCAGTTACCGGGGGGGCCTGAAGAAATCCGGGGAGCTGTTTTTT. Protein: CTSSYRGGLKKSGELFF.

This chain links TRBV25-1 with TRBJ1-2; D remains unclear. The CDR3 has 14 residues. The V gene lost 0 bases and the J gene lost 5 bases, with 10 bases spanning the gap. Germline CDR1 and CDR2: MGHDK and SYGVNS. In DNA, the CDR3 is TGTGCCAGCAGTGAATATGGGAGGGCATATGGCTACACCTTC. Encoded protein: CASSEYGRAYGYTF.